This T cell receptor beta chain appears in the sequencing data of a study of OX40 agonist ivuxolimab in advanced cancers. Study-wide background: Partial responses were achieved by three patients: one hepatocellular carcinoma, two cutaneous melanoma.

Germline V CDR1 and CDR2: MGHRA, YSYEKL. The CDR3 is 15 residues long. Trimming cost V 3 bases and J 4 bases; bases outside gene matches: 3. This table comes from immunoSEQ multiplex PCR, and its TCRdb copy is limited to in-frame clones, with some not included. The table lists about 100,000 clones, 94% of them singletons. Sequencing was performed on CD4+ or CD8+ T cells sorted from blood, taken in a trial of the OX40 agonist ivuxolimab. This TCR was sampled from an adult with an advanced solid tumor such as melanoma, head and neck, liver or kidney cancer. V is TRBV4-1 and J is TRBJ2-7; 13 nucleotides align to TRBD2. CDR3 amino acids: CASSHGTSGIYEQYF. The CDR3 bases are TGCGCCAGCAGCCACGGGACTAGCGGGATATACGAGCAGTACTTC.